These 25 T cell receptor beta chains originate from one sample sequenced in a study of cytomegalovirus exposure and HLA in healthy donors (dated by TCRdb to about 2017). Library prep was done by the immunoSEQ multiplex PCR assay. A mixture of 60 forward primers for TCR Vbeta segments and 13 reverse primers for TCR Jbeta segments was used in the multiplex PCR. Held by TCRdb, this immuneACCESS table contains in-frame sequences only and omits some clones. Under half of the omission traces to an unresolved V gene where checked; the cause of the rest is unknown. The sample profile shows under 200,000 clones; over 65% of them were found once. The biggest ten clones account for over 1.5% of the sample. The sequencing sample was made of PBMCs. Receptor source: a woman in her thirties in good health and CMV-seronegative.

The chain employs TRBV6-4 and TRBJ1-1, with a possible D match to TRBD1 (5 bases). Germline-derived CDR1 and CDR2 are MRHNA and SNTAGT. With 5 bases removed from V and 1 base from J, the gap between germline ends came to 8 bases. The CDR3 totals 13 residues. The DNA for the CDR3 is TGTGCCAGCAGTCATGACAGGAACACTGAAGCTTTCTTT. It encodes CASSHDRNTEAFF.

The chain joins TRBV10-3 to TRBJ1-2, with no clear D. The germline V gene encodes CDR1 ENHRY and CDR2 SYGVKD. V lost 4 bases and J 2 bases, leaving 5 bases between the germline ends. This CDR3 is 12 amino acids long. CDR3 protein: CAISAENYGYTF. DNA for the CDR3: TGTGCCATCAGTGCTGAGAACTATGGCTACACCTTC.

CDR3 residues: CASTAAGNTGELFF. The CDR3, as DNA: TGTGCCAGCACTGCGGCGGGGAACACCGGGGAGCTGTTTTTT. The chain has TRBV25-1 and TRBJ2-2, with D tentatively TRBD2 (5 bases). This CDR3 comprises 14 residues. Trimming pared 7 bases from V and 1 base from J, leaving 10 bases between. Germline loops: CDR1 MGHDK, CDR2 SYGVNS. Based on the CDR3 plus reference TRBV25-1 and TRBJ2-2, the full variable domain is EADIYQTPRYLVIGTGKKITLECSQTMGHDKMYWYQQDPGMELHLIHYSYGVNSTEKGDLSSESTVSRIRTEHFPLTLESARPSHTSQYLCASTAAGNTGELFFGEGSRLTVL.

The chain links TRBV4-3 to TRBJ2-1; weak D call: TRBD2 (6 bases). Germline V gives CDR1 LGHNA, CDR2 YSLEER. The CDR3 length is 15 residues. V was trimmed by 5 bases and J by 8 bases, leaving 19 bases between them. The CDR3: CASSSQRVLYHEQFF. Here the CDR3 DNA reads TGCGCCAGCAGCAGCCAGCGGGTGTTGTACCATGAGCAGTTCTTC.

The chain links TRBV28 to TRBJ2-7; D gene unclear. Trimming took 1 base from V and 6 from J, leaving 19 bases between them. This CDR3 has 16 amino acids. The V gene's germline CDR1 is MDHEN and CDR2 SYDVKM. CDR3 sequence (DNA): TGTGCCAGCAGTTTATCACACCCCTCTGCCGTCTCCGAGCAGTACTTC. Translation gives CASSLSHPSAVSEQYF. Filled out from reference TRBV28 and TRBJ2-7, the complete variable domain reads DVKVTQSSRYLVKRTGEKVFLECVQDMDHENMFWYRQDPGLGLRLIYFSYDVKMKEKGDIPEGYSVSREKKERFSLILESASTNQTSMYLCASSLSHPSAVSEQYFGPGTRLTVT.

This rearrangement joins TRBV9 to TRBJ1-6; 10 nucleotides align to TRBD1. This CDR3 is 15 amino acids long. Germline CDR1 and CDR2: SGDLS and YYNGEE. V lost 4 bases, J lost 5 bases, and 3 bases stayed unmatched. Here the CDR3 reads CASSRGQGDNSPLHF. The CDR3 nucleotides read TGTGCCAGCAGCAGAGGACAGGGGGATAATTCACCCCTCCACTTT.

The CDR3 DNA is TGTGCCAGCAGCCTTATGGCGGGACAGGGGAGGCTGGCGAACACCGGGGAGCTGTTTTTT. This sequence encodes CASSLMAGQGRLANTGELFF. The chain carries TRBV7-3 and TRBJ2-2, with TRBD1 identical over 10 bases. Germline-derived CDR1 and CDR2 are SGHTA and FQGTGA. The junction had 15 bases not matched to a gene; V was cut back by 5 bases and J by 0 bases. The CDR3 runs to 20 residues.

In DNA form, the CDR3 reads TGTGCCAGCAGCAGCGAAGGGACTAGCGTCTTGAAGCAGTACTTC. Translating it yields CASSSEGTSVLKQYF. This chain joins TRBV11-2 and TRBJ2-7, with 10 bases that match TRBD2. The V and J ends lost 5 bases and 8 bases, in that order; junction bases with no gene match: 12. This CDR3 contains 15 residues. The germline CDR1 and CDR2 sequences are SGHAT and FQNNGV.

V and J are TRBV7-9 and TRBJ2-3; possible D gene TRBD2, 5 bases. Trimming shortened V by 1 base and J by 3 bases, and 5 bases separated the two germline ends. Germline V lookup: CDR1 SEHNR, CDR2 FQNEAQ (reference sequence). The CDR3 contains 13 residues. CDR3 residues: CASSLGRTDTQYF. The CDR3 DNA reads TGTGCCAGCAGCTTAGGGAGGACAGATACGCAGTATTTT.

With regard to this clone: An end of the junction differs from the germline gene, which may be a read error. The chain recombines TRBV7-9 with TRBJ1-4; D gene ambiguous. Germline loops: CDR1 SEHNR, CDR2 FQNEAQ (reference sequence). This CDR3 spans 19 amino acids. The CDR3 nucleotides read TGTTCCAGCAGCCGGCCCTCCGGAGGGCTGATTGCAACTAATGAAAAACTGTTTTTT. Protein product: CSSSRPSGGLIATNEKLFF.

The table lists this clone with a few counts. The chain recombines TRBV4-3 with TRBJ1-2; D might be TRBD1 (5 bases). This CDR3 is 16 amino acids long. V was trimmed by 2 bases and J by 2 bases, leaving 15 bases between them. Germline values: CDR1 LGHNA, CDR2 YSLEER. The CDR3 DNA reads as TGCGCCAGCAGCCAATTCTATCTGACAGTGAACTATGGCTACACCTTC. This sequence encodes CASSQFYLTVNYGYTF.

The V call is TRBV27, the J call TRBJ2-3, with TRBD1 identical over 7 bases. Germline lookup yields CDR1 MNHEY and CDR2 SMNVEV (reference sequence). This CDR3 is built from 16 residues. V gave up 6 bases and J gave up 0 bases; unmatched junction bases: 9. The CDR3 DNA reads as TGTGCCAGCAGATTAGCCGGGACAGCTAGCACAGATACGCAGTATTTT. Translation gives CASRLAGTASTDTQYF.

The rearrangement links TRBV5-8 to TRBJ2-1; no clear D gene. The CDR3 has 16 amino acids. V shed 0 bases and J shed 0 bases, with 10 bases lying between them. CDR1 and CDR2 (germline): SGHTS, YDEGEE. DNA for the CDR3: TGTGCCAGCAGCTTGGCCCTAGTGAGCTCCTACAATGAGCAGTTCTTC. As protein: CASSLALVSSYNEQFF.

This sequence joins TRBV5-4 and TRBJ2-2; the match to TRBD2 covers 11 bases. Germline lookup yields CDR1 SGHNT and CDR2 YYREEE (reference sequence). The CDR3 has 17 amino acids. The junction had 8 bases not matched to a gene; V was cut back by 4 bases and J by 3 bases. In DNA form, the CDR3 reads TGTGCCAGCAGCCCATGGACTAGCGGGTACGACACCGGGGAGCTGTTTTTT. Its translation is CASSPWTSGYDTGELFF.

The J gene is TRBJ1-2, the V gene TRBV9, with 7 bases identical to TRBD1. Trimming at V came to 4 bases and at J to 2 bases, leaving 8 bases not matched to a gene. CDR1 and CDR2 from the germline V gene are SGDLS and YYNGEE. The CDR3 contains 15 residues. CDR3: CASSPTGGQNYGYTF. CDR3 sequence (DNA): TGTGCCAGCAGCCCCACCGGGGGACAGAACTATGGCTACACCTTC.

This chain's CDR3 is CASSLGQSPENTIYF. CDR3 DNA sequence: TGCGCCAGCAGCTTGGGGCAGTCTCCGGAGAACACCATATATTTT. The chain carries TRBV5-1 and TRBJ1-3; D call uncertain. The CDR3 runs to 15 residues. V lost 0 bases to trimming and J lost 7 bases, with 14 bases between them. The germline CDR1 and CDR2 sequences are SGHRS and YFSETQ.

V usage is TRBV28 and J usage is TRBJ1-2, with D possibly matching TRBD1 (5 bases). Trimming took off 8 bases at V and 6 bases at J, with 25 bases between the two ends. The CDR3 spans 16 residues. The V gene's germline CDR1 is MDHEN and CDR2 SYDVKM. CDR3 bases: TGTGCCAGCGGAGCGGGGAGGGCGGGACTTAGAAATGGCTACACCTTC. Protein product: CASGAGRAGLRNGYTF.

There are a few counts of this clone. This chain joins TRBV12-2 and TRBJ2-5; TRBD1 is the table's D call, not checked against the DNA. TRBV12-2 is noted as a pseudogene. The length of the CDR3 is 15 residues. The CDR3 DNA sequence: TGTGCAAGTCGCGGACAGGGGGGCAACCAAGAGACCCAGTACTTC. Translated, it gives CASRGQGGNQETQYF.

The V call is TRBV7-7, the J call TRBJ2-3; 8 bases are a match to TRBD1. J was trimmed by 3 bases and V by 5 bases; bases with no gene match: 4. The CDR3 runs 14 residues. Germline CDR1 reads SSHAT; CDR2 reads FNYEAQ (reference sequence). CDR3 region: CASSPRQGTDTQYF. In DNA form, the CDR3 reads TGTGCCAGCAGCCCTAGACAGGGGACAGATACGCAGTATTTT. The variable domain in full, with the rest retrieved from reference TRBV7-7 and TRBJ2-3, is GAGVSQSPRYKVTKRGQDVTLRCDPISSHATLYWYQQALGQGPEFLTYFNYEAQPDKSGLPSDRFSAERPEGSISTLTIQRTEQRDSAMYRCASSPRQGTDTQYFGPGTRLTVL.

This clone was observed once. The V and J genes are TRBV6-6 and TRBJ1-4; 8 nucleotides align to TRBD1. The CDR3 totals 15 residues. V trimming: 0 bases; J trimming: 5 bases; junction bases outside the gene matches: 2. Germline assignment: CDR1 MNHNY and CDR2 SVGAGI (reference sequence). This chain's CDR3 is CASSYSRTGNEKLFF. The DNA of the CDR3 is TGTGCCAGCAGTTACTCTAGGACAGGGAATGAAAAACTGTTTTTT.

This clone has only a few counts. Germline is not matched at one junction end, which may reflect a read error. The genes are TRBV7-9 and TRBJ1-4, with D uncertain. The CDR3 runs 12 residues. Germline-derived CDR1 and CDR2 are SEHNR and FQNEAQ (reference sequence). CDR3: CSSSFSTPRLFF. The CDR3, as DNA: TGTTCCAGCAGCTTTAGTACTCCAAGACTGTTTTTT.

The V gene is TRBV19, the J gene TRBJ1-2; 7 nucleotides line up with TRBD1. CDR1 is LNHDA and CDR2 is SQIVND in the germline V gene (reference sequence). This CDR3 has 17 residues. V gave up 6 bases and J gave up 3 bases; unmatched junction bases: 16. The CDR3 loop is CASRMGARGFQDYGYTF. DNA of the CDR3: TGTGCCAGTAGGATGGGGGCCAGGGGGTTTCAGGACTATGGCTACACCTTC.

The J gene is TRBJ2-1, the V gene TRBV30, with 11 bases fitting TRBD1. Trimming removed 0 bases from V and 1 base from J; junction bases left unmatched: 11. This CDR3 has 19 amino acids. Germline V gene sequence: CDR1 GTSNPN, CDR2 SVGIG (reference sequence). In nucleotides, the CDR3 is TGTGCCTGGAGTGTCCGGGACAGGGGGTGGTCAGGGTCCTACAATGAGCAGTTCTTC. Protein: CAWSVRDRGWSGSYNEQFF.

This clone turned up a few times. In DNA form, the CDR3 reads TGTGCCATCAGTGAAGGTCCCAGACTAAACTACGAGCAGTACTTC. Encoded protein: CAISEGPRLNYEQYF. The chain combines TRBV10-3 with TRBJ2-7, with D tentatively TRBD2 (5 bases). Per the germline V gene, CDR1 is ENHRY and CDR2 is SYGVKD. The CDR3 spans 15 residues. V shed 3 bases and J shed 3 bases, with 15 bases lying between them.

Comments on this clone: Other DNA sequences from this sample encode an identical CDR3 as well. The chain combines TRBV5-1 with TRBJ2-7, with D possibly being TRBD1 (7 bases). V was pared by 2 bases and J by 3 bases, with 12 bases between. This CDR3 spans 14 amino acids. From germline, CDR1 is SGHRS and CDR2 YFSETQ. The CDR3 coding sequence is TGCGCCAGCAGCTTAGGGCAGGGGGGCTACGAGCAGTACTTC. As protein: CASSLGQGGYEQYF.